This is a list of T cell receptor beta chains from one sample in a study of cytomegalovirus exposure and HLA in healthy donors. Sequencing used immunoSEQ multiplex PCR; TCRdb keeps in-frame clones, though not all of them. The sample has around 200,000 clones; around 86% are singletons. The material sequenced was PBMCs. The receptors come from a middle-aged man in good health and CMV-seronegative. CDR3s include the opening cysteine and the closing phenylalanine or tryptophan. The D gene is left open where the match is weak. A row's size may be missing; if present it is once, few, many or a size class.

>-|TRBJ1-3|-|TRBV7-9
CSSSSGGDTIYF
TGTTCCAGCAGCTCCGGCGGGGACACCATATATTTT
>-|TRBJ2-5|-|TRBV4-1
CASSQGRYQETQYF
TGCGCCAGCAGCCAAGGCAGGTACCAAGAGACCCAGTACTTC
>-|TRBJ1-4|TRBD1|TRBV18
CASSRRDRTNEKLFF
TGTGCCAGCTCACGAAGGGACAGGACTAATGAAAAACTGTTTTTT
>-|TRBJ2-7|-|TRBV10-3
CAISESVVREQYF
TGTGCCATCAGTGAGTCAGTAGTCCGCGAGCAGTACTTC
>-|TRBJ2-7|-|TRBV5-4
CASSLEGWTATYEQYF
TGTGCCAGCAGCTTGGAAGGGTGGACAGCTACCTACGAGCAGTACTTC
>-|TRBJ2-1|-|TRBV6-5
CASKKLAVSYNEQFF
TGTGCCAGCAAAAAACTAGCCGTATCCTACAATGAGCAGTTCTTC
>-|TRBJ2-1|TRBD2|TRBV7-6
CASSPLAGGAGKQFF
TGTGCCAGCAGCCCACTAGCGGGGGGTGCAGGGAAGCAGTTCTTC
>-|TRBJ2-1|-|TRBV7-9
CASSFGYNEQFF
TGTGCCAGCAGCTTCGGCTACAATGAGCAGTTCTTC
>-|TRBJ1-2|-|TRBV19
CASSIGGGANSGYTF
TGTGCCAGTAGTATTGGGGGAGGGGCCAACTCCGGCTACACCTTC
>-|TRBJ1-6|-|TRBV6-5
CASSYSAGRINSPLHF
TGTGCCAGCAGTTACTCTGCGGGACGAATTAATTCACCCCTCCACTTT
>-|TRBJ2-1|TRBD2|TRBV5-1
CASSPTSGSYNEQFF
TGCGCCAGCAGCCCCACTAGCGGGAGTTACAATGAGCAGTTCTTC
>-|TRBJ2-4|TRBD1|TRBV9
CASSQGDRGNIQYF
TGTGCCAGCAGCCAAGGGGACAGGGGAAACATTCAGTACTTC
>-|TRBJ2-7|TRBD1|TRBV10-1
CARGGFYEQYF
TGCGCCCGAGGGGGCTTCTACGAGCAGTACTTC
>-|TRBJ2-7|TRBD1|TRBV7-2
CASSSRGRYYEQYF
TGTGCCAGCAGCTCCAGGGGGCGCTATTACGAGCAGTACTTC
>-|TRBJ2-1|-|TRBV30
CAWRNWRHEQFF
TGTGCCTGGCGGAATTGGAGGCATGAGCAGTTCTTC
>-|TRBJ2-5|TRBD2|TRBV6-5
CASSYRPASGGEQYF
TGTGCCAGCAGCTACCGCCCAGCTAGCGGGGGTGAACAGTACTTC
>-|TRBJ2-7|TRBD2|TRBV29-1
CSVEGEGSYYEQYF
TGCAGCGTTGAAGGGGAGGGCAGCTACTACGAGCAGTACTTC
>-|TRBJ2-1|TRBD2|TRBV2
CASRAGLAGNEQFF
TGTGCCAGCAGGGCCGGACTAGCAGGAAATGAGCAGTTCTTC
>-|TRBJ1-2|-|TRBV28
CASSSGQQRYGYTF
TGTGCCAGCAGTTCCGGACAGCAAAGATATGGCTACACCTTC
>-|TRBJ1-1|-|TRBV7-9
CASSDSGGGGTEAFF
TGTGCCAGCAGCGATTCGGGGGGCGGGGGCACTGAAGCTTTCTTT
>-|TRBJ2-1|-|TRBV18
CASSPQEGQRYEQFF
TGTGCCAGCTCACCACAAGAAGGCCAGCGTTATGAGCAGTTCTTC
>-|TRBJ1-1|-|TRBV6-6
CASSYSDTNTEAFF
TGTGCCAGCAGTTACTCGGACACAAACACTGAAGCTTTCTTT
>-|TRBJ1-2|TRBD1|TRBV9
CASSGQGEVGYTF
TGTGCCAGCAGCGGACAGGGGGAGGTTGGCTACACCTTC
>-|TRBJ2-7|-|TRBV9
CASSLKGQGGEQYF
TGTGCCAGCAGCCTTAAGGGGCAGGGCGGCGAGCAGTACTTC
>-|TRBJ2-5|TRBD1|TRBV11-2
CASSSQGAGETQYF
TGTGCCAGCAGCTCCCAGGGGGCTGGAGAGACCCAGTACTTC
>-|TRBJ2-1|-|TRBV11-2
CASSRTAVDNEQFF
TGTGCCAGCAGCCGCACGGCGGTGGACAATGAGCAGTTCTTC
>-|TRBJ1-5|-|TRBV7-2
CASSHRQDNQPQHF
TGTGCCAGCAGCCATAGACAAGACAATCAGCCCCAGCATTTT
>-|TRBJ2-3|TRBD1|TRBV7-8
CASSRGGQGGTDTQYF
TGTGCCAGCAGTCGAGGGGGACAGGGGGGCACAGATACGCAGTATTTT
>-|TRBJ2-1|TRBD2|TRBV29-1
CSVNSGSGYNEQFF
TGCAGCGTTAACAGCGGGAGCGGGTACAATGAGCAGTTCTTC
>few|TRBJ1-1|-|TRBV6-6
CASSIVNTEAFF
TGTGCCAGCAGCATTGTGAACACTGAAGCTTTCTTT
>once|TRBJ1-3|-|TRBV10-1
CASSEEVFSGNTIYF
TGCGCCAGCAGTGAAGAGGTCTTCTCTGGAAACACCATATATTTT
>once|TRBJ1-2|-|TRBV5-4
CASSLVEGVGGYTF
TGTGCCAGCAGCTTGGTTGAAGGGGTCGGCGGCTACACCTTC
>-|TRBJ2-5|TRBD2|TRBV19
CASSIDSPLAGKQETQYF
TGTGCCAGTAGTATAGATTCCCCCCTAGCGGGGAAACAAGAGACCCAGTACTTC
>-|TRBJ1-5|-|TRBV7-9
CSSSSSEWPQHF
TGTTCCAGCAGCTCCTCCGAGTGGCCCCAGCATTTT
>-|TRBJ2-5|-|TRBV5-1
CASTTGGYGQETQYF
TGCGCCAGCACCACGGGGGGCTACGGCCAAGAGACCCAGTACTTC
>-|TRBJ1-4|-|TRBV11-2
CASSFDRRNEKLFF
TGTGCCAGCAGCTTCGATAGGAGGAATGAAAAACTGTTTTTT
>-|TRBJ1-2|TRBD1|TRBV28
CASSPEGAYYGYTF
TGTGCCAGCAGTCCAGAGGGGGCCTACTATGGCTACACCTTC
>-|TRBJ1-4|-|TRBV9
CASGTGPNEKLFF
TGTGCCAGCGGCACAGGGCCTAATGAAAAACTGTTTTTT
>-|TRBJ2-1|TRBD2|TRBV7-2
CASSPVRLAGGRNEQFF
TGTGCCAGCAGCCCCGTTCGACTAGCGGGAGGGAGGAATGAGCAGTTCTTC
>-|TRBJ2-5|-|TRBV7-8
CASRAPGNLKGETQYF
TGTGCCAGCAGAGCTCCCGGGAATCTCAAAGGGGAGACCCAGTACTTC
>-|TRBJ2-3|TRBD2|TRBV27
CASSGLAVLTDTQYF
TGTGCCAGCAGTGGACTAGCGGTCCTCACAGATACGCAGTATTTT
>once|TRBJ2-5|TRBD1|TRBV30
CAWSANRGETQYF
TGTGCCTGGAGCGCCAACAGGGGCGAGACCCAGTACTTC
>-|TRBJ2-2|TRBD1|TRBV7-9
CASSFQGTGSNGELFF
TGTGCCAGCAGCTTCCAGGGGACAGGGTCTAACGGGGAGCTGTTTTTT
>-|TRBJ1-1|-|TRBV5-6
CASSYLERPEAFF
TGTGCCAGCAGCTATTTGGAGAGGCCTGAAGCTTTCTTT
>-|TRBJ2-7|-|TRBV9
CASSVGASAHGWEQYF
TGTGCCAGCAGCGTAGGGGCTAGCGCTCATGGGTGGGAGCAGTACTTC
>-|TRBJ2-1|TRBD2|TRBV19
CASRDSGRARYNEQFF
TGTGCCAGTAGAGATAGCGGGAGGGCACGGTACAATGAGCAGTTCTTC
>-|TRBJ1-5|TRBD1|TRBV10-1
CASSGILQGDQPQHF
TGCGCCAGCAGTGGGATTTTACAGGGGGATCAGCCCCAGCATTTT
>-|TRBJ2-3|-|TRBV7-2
CASLIGGIDTQYF
TGTGCCAGCCTTATAGGGGGTATAGATACGCAGTATTTT
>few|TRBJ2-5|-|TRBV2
CASSDGESAQYF
TGTGCCAGCAGTGACGGGGAGTCGGCCCAGTACTTC